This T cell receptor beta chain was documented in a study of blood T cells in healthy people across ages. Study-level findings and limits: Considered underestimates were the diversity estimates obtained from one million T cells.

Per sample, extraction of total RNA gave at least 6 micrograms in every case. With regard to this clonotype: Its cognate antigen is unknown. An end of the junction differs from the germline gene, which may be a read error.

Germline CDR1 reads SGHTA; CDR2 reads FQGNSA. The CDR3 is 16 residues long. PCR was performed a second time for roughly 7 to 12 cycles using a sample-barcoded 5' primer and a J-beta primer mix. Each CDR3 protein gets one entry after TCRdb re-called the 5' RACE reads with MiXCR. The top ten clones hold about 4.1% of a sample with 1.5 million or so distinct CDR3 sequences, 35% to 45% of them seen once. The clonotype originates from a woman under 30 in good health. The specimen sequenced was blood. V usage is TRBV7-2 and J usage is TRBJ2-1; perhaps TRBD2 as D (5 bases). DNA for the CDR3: TGTGCCAGCAACTTAGTCGGGGTCGTGCGGGCAAATGAGCAGTTCTTC. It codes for CASNLVGVVRANEQFF.